A single sample is the source of the 2 T cell receptor beta chains below, sequenced in a study of T-cell memory formation after mild COVID-19. TCRdb independently ran MiXCR on the 5' RACE reads; one entry per CDR3 protein. The data show around 140,000 distinct CDR3 sequences, about 6% seen once. Sequencing was done on a sample of PBMCs or a T cell subset sorted from them (not recorded which). These receptors came from an adult woman who had mild COVID-19 (a few samples of this study predate the infection). Cell type and time point are not known.

There are many counts of this clonotype. This chain connects TRBV7-9 to TRBJ1-3; D call uncertain. CDR1 SEHNR and CDR2 FQNEAQ come from the germline V gene (reference sequence). V shed 4 bases and J shed 1 base, with 20 bases lying between them. The CDR3 is 18 residues long. The DNA of the CDR3 is TGTGCCAGCAGCTCCTGGCCGGCGTCCCAGAGGTCTGGAAACACCATATATTTT. Translation: CASSSWPASQRSGNTIYF.

The chain has TRBV18 and TRBJ2-7, with 9 positions matching TRBD1. Per germline, CDR1 KGHSH and CDR2 LQKENI. CDR3 length: 16 residues. V lost 3 bases to trimming and J lost 3 bases; unmatched junction nucleotides: 9. The CDR3 region is CASSPSSGTGSYEQYF. In nucleotides, the CDR3 is TGTGCCAGCTCACCGAGCTCCGGGACAGGGAGCTACGAGCAGTACTTC.